The 13 T cell receptor beta chains given below trace back to one sample, sequenced in a study of blood T cells in healthy people across ages (dated by TCRdb to the mid-2010s). The library relied on 5' RACE. Sequencing was performed on an Illumina HiSeq 2500. The second PCR ran for about 6 to 11 cycles and used a J-beta primer mix along with a sample-barcoded 5' primer. Through fastp at Q25 and MiXCR, TCRdb rebuilt clones from the public reads, retaining in-frame beta chains. For every CDR3 protein sequence, its rows merge into one entry that carries the most common genes and DNA. A total of 710,000 or so distinct CDR3 sequences appear in this sample, about 24% of them only once. Around 21% of the sample goes to the ten largest clones. Sequenced input: blood. The source is a man aged 70 or older in good health.

This clonotype was found many times. The V and J genes are TRBV20-1 and TRBJ1-2; no definite D call. V was trimmed by 2 bases and J by 2 bases, leaving 9 bases between them. The CDR3 length is 13 residues. Germline V lookup: CDR1 DFQATT, CDR2 SNEGSKA (reference sequence). The CDR3 reads CSARTGRNYGYTF. For the CDR3, the DNA is TGCAGTGCTAGAACCGGACGGAACTATGGCTACACCTTC.

This rearrangement joins TRBV5-1 to TRBJ1-1, with no clear D. There are 13 residues in the CDR3. Trimming removed 3 bases at V and 5 bases at J, with 11 bases between. Per germline, CDR1 SGHRS and CDR2 YFSETQ. This CDR3 is CASSYEVETEAFF. The CDR3 DNA follows: TGCGCCAGCAGCTACGAGGTGGAGACTGAAGCTTTCTTT.

The table lists this clonotype with a few counts. The rearrangement joins TRBV6-5 to TRBJ2-7; D is unresolved. The CDR3 runs 14 residues. Germline-derived CDR1 and CDR2 are MNHEY and SVGAGI. V dropped 2 bases and J dropped 2 bases, with 10 bases sitting between them. The CDR3 sequence is CASSYATMPYEQYF. CDR3 nucleotide sequence: TGTGCCAGCAGTTACGCTACTATGCCCTACGAGCAGTACTTC.

This clonotype has a handful of counts. V and J are TRBV12-3 or TRBV12-4 and TRBJ2-1, with a weak D call TRBD1 (6 bases). The CDR3 is made up of 14 amino acids. V lost 6 bases, J lost 8 bases, and 17 bases lay in between. The DNA of the CDR3 is TGTGCCAGCAGCCCACACAGGGCGTGGGATGAGCAGTTCTTC. It specifies CASSPHRAWDEQFF.

This clonotype was picked up a small number of times. V is TRBV20-1 and J is TRBJ2-1; D is ambiguous. CDR3 size: 14 residues. V was cut by 4 bases and J by 4 bases, with 14 bases left in between. Germline values: CDR1 DFQATT, CDR2 SNEGSKA (reference sequence). CDR3 in DNA: TGCAGTGCTAAAAGACCCTCTGGGTACAATGAGCAGTTCTTC. Amino acids: CSAKRPSGYNEQFF.

The chain carries TRBV20-1 and TRBJ2-5; perhaps D is TRBD1 or TRBD2 (5 bases each). Judging by the DNA end, TRBJ2-1 fits better; the J call may be wrong. The CDR3 length is 12 residues. CDR1 is DFQATT, CDR2 SNEGSKA, per germline (reference sequence). The CDR3 sequence: CSAKAWGNEQFF. In nucleotides, the CDR3 is TGCAGTGCTAAAGCCTGGGGGAATGAGCAGTTCTTC.

The chain carries TRBV20-1 and TRBJ2-5; no definite D call. The end of the DNA is better explained by TRBJ2-7, so the J call may be wrong. Germline lookup yields CDR1 DFQATT and CDR2 SNEGSKA (reference sequence). The CDR3 totals 12 residues. The CDR3 loop reads CSARGSGSEQYF. For the CDR3, the DNA is TGCAGTGCTAGAGGCTCGGGTAGCGAGCAGTACTTC.

The chain recombines TRBV6-5 with TRBJ2-7; D may match TRBD1 or TRBD2 (5 bases each). The CDR3 totals 13 residues. Germline V gene lookup returns CDR1 MNHEY and CDR2 SVGAGI. V was cut by 2 bases and J by 4 bases, with 9 bases left in between. The CDR3 DNA follows: TGTGCCAGCAGTTACCGGGGACCATACGAGCAGTACTTC. Amino acid sequence: CASSYRGPYEQYF.

The chain is built from TRBV12-3 or TRBV12-4 and TRBJ2-5; D is unclear. The CDR3 consists of 13 residues. Deletions cut 5 bases from V and 4 bases from J, with 11 bases between. The CDR3 loop is CASSQDGPETQYF. The CDR3 DNA follows: TGTGCCAGCAGTCAGGACGGCCCAGAGACCCAGTACTTC.

The rearrangement uses TRBV6-1 and TRBJ2-7, with no clear D. This CDR3 contains 13 residues. Germline CDR1 is MNHNS and CDR2 is SASEGT. Trimming removed 9 bases from V and 4 bases from J, with 16 bases in between. CDR3 amino acids: CARKRERVYEQYV. CDR3 DNA sequence: TGTGCCAGAAAACGCGAAAGGGTGTACGAGCAGTACGTC.

Turning to this clonotype: With a much larger clone just one base away, this may be a read error. The chain couples TRBV12-3 or TRBV12-4 to TRBJ2-3; TRBD2 matches at 12 bases. The CDR3 totals 14 residues. The CDR3 is CASSRTSGTDAQYF. In DNA form, the CDR3 reads TGTGCCAGCAGCCGGACTAGCGGGACAGATGCGCAGTATTTT.

This clonotype was recorded a few times. The chain combines TRBV5-1 with TRBJ2-5; TRBD1 is a possible D gene (6 bases). V lost 4 bases, J lost 1 base, and 17 bases lay in between. The CDR3 consists of 16 residues. Looked up from germline, CDR1 is SGHRS and CDR2 is YFSETQ. The CDR3 loop reads CASSVARGPVQETQYF. In DNA, the CDR3 is TGCGCCAGCAGCGTCGCCAGGGGACCCGTCCAAGAGACCCAGTACTTC.

The rearrangement uses TRBV11-3 and TRBJ2-1; no definite D call. Germline V gives CDR1 SGHNT, CDR2 YENEEA. V shed 1 base and J shed 7 bases, with 14 bases lying between them. CDR3 length: 15 amino acids. The CDR3 sequence is CASSLGFLGKNEQFF. The DNA of the CDR3 is TGTGCCAGCAGCTTAGGGTTTCTAGGCAAAAATGAGCAGTTCTTC.